This is a list of T cell receptor beta chains from one sample in a study of blood T cell repertoires in COVID-19. Sequenced by immunoSEQ multiplex PCR; TCRdb stores in-frame clones only, minus some. The data show roughly 150,000 clones, about 80% seen once. Sequenced material: peripheral blood. These TCRs come from a man between 65 and 79 years old with active or convalescent COVID-19. Each CDR3 is given with its conserved first and last residue. The D gene is left open where the match is weak. Size is stated for part of the rows, as once, few or many counts, or as a class when the clone is expanded.

clone_size: few; j_call: TRBJ2-5; v_call: TRBV7-2; d_call: TRBD2; cdr3_aa: CASSLTSGGYQETQYF; cdr3_nt: TGTGCCAGCAGCCTGACTAGCGGGGGGTACCAAGAGACCCAGTACTTC
clone_size: .; j_call: TRBJ1-2; v_call: TRBV7-9; d_call: .; cdr3_aa: CASSARQARYGYTF; cdr3_nt: TGTGCCAGCAGCGCCAGACAGGCCCGCTATGGCTACACCTTC
clone_size: .; j_call: TRBJ2-7; v_call: TRBV18; d_call: TRBD2; cdr3_aa: CASSFSGTYSYEQYF; cdr3_nt: TGTGCCAGCTCATTTAGCGGGACTTACTCCTACGAGCAGTACTTC
clone_size: few; j_call: TRBJ1-2; v_call: TRBV6-2/TRBV6-3; d_call: .; cdr3_aa: CASSYSRAEYGYTF; cdr3_nt: TGTGCCAGCAGTTACTCGAGGGCAGAGTATGGCTACACCTTC
clone_size: few; j_call: TRBJ1-4; v_call: TRBV18; d_call: .; cdr3_aa: CASSLFGGTVGHEKLFF; cdr3_nt: TGTGCCAGCTCACTCTTCGGGGGGACGGTCGGCCATGAAAAACTGTTTTTT
clone_size: .; j_call: TRBJ2-1; v_call: TRBV6-2/TRBV6-3; d_call: .; cdr3_aa: CASSYSPRSYNEQFF; cdr3_nt: TGTGCCAGCAGTTACTCTCCCCGCTCCTACAATGAGCAGTTCTTC
clone_size: .; j_call: TRBJ1-3; v_call: TRBV3-1/TRBV3-2; d_call: .; cdr3_aa: CASRVEGFGNTIYF; cdr3_nt: TGTGCCAGCAGGGTGGAGGGATTTGGAAACACCATATATTTT
clone_size: .; j_call: TRBJ2-1; v_call: TRBV7-2; d_call: .; cdr3_aa: CASSVGWAESPYNEQFF; cdr3_nt: TGTGCCAGCAGCGTTGGGTGGGCCGAGTCACCCTACAATGAGCAGTTCTTC
clone_size: .; j_call: TRBJ1-1; v_call: TRBV4-3; d_call: .; cdr3_aa: CASSLAGGATEAFF; cdr3_nt: TGCGCCAGCAGCCTGGCGGGGGGGGCCACTGAAGCTTTCTTT
clone_size: .; j_call: TRBJ2-5; v_call: TRBV5-1; d_call: TRBD1; cdr3_aa: CASSPLGTEGTQYF; cdr3_nt: TGCGCCAGCAGCCCCCTAGGGACAGAGGGGACCCAGTACTTC
clone_size: .; j_call: TRBJ2-1; v_call: TRBV7-3; d_call: TRBD2; cdr3_aa: CASSPGGLTNEQFF; cdr3_nt: TGTGCCAGCAGCCCGGGGGGACTTACCAATGAGCAGTTCTTC
clone_size: .; j_call: TRBJ1-2; v_call: TRBV5-1; d_call: .; cdr3_aa: CASSLFTDYSNYGYTF; cdr3_nt: TGCGCCAGCAGCTTGTTTACAGATTACTCTAACTATGGCTACACCTTC
clone_size: .; j_call: TRBJ2-1; v_call: TRBV6-1; d_call: TRBD2; cdr3_aa: CASSEVEGGPAWIREGLEGEQFF; cdr3_nt: TGTGCCAGCAGTGAAGTTGAGGGGGGGCCTGCTTGGATCCGGGAGGGCCTAGAAGGTGAGCAGTTCTTC
clone_size: .; j_call: TRBJ2-5; v_call: TRBV11-2; d_call: TRBD2; cdr3_aa: CASSFSSGGETQYF; cdr3_nt: TGTGCCAGCAGCTTCTCTAGCGGAGGAGAGACCCAGTACTTC
clone_size: .; j_call: TRBJ1-6; v_call: TRBV6-2/TRBV6-3; d_call: TRBD1; cdr3_aa: CASSSGTGNNSPLHF; cdr3_nt: TGTGCCAGCAGTAGCGGGACAGGGAATAATTCACCCCTCCACTTT
clone_size: .; j_call: TRBJ1-4; v_call: TRBV7-9; d_call: .; cdr3_aa: CASSLVSGREKLFF; cdr3_nt: TGTGCCAGCAGCTTAGTGAGCGGACGTGAAAAACTGTTTTTT
clone_size: .; j_call: TRBJ2-3; v_call: TRBV19; d_call: .; cdr3_aa: CASSDRGGASTDTQYF; cdr3_nt: TGTGCCAGTAGCGATAGAGGGGGGGCGAGCACAGATACGCAGTATTTT
clone_size: once; j_call: TRBJ1-3; v_call: TRBV4-3; d_call: TRBD1; cdr3_aa: CASSRQTGSGNTIYF; cdr3_nt: TGCGCCAGCAGCCGCCAGACAGGGTCCGGAAACACCATATATTTT
clone_size: .; j_call: TRBJ2-1; v_call: TRBV7-2; d_call: TRBD2; cdr3_aa: CASSPRTSRGNEQFF; cdr3_nt: TGTGCCAGCAGCCCCCGGACTAGCCGTGGCAATGAGCAGTTCTTC
clone_size: .; j_call: TRBJ1-2; v_call: TRBV27; d_call: TRBD1; cdr3_aa: CASSIQGALGYGYTF; cdr3_nt: TGTGCCAGCAGTATCCAGGGGGCCCTGGGCTATGGCTACACCTTC
clone_size: once; j_call: TRBJ2-1; v_call: TRBV9; d_call: .; cdr3_aa: CASSLELTRNNEQFF; cdr3_nt: TGTGCCAGCAGCCTGGAATTAACTAGGAACAATGAGCAGTTCTTC
clone_size: .; j_call: TRBJ2-3; v_call: TRBV14; d_call: .; cdr3_aa: CASRLGGVGDTQYF; cdr3_nt: TGTGCCAGCCGCCTGGGCGGGGTTGGAGATACGCAGTATTTT
clone_size: .; j_call: TRBJ2-5; v_call: TRBV27; d_call: .; cdr3_aa: CASNRGGYQETQYF; cdr3_nt: TGTGCCAGCAACCGGGGAGGCTACCAAGAGACCCAGTACTTC
clone_size: .; j_call: TRBJ1-3; v_call: TRBV4-3; d_call: .; cdr3_aa: CASSQEGRGGNTIYF; cdr3_nt: TGCGCCAGCAGCCAAGAAGGCAGGGGTGGAAACACCATATATTTT
clone_size: .; j_call: TRBJ1-5; v_call: TRBV5-1; d_call: TRBD1; cdr3_aa: CASSWGQGNQPQHF; cdr3_nt: TGCGCCAGCAGCTGGGGACAGGGCAATCAGCCCCAGCATTTT
clone_size: .; j_call: TRBJ1-6; v_call: TRBV7-9; d_call: .; cdr3_aa: CASSSEGGNSNSPLHF; cdr3_nt: TGTGCCAGCAGCTCAGAGGGAGGGAACTCCAATTCACCCCTCCACTTT
clone_size: few; j_call: TRBJ2-1; v_call: TRBV7-9; d_call: TRBD2; cdr3_aa: CASSFGLAGAYEQFF; cdr3_nt: TGTGCCAGCAGCTTTGGACTAGCGGGAGCTTACGAGCAGTTCTTC
clone_size: .; j_call: TRBJ1-5; v_call: TRBV19; d_call: .; cdr3_aa: CASSTGQFGQPQHF; cdr3_nt: TGTGCCAGTAGTACCGGACAGTTCGGTCAGCCCCAGCATTTT
clone_size: .; j_call: TRBJ1-6; v_call: TRBV11-2; d_call: .; cdr3_aa: CASSSRVGRASHSPLHF; cdr3_nt: TGTGCCAGCAGCTCCCGAGTCGGTCGCGCCTCCCATTCACCCCTCCACTTT
clone_size: .; j_call: TRBJ2-7; v_call: TRBV9; d_call: .; cdr3_aa: CASSVGVGVPYEQYF; cdr3_nt: TGTGCCAGCAGCGTAGGCGTAGGGGTCCCCTACGAGCAGTACTTC
clone_size: once; j_call: TRBJ2-7; v_call: TRBV7-2; d_call: TRBD1; cdr3_aa: CASSSRTGGGYEQYF; cdr3_nt: TGTGCCAGCAGCAGCCGGACAGGGGGCGGGTACGAGCAGTACTTC
clone_size: .; j_call: TRBJ2-1; v_call: TRBV5-1; d_call: .; cdr3_aa: CASSWTESSYNEQFF; cdr3_nt: TGCGCCAGCAGCTGGACAGAGAGCTCCTACAATGAGCAGTTCTTC
clone_size: .; j_call: TRBJ1-5; v_call: TRBV7-2; d_call: .; cdr3_aa: CASSPGTTRGQPQHF; cdr3_nt: TGTGCCAGCAGTCCCGGGACAACAAGAGGTCAGCCCCAGCATTTT
clone_size: .; j_call: TRBJ2-7; v_call: TRBV7-2; d_call: .; cdr3_aa: CASSFDRNSYEQYF; cdr3_nt: TGTGCCAGCAGCTTTGACAGAAACTCCTACGAGCAGTACTTC
clone_size: .; j_call: TRBJ1-6; v_call: TRBV6-6; d_call: TRBD1; cdr3_aa: CASTLTGYGSPLHF; cdr3_nt: TGTGCCAGCACCCTGACAGGGTATGGTTCACCCCTCCACTTT